This is a list of T cell receptor beta chains from one sample in a study of PD-L1 blockade in urothelial cancer. Libraries were prepared by immunoSEQ multiplex PCR; TCRdb keeps only in-frame clonotypes and omits some of them. In the table there are about 36,000 clones, about 80% of which are singletons. The source was PBMCs, collected around atezolizumab (anti-PD-L1) treatment. All receptors come from a man between 40 and 49 years old with urothelial cancer. The CDR3 runs from the conserved cysteine through the conserved F or W. D genes are given only for firm matches. A clone size is listed for some rows: how often the clone was seen (once, few, many), or a class if it is expanded.

v_call	d_call	clone_size	j_call	cdr3_nt	cdr3_aa
TRBV28	TRBD1	.	TRBJ1-4	TGTGCCAGCGGACAGGGGGCGGATGAAAAACTGTTTTTT	CASGQGADEKLFF
TRBV7-2	TRBD2	.	TRBJ2-2	TGTGCCAGCAGCTTAGGGCGGGGGATTACCGGGGAGCTGTTTTTT	CASSLGRGITGELFF
TRBV7-2	TRBD2	.	TRBJ2-7	TGTGCCAGCACCCCACTAGCGGGAGCCAAGAACGAGCAGTACTTC	CASTPLAGAKNEQYF
TRBV25-1	.	.	TRBJ2-2	TGTGCCAGCAGTGTAGACACCGGGGAGCTGTTTTTT	CASSVDTGELFF
TRBV19	.	.	TRBJ1-4	TGTGCCAGCGCCGGGACACCGACCCCTCAGGGACTGTTTTTT	CASAGTPTPQGLFF
TRBV4-3	.	.	TRBJ2-3	TGCGCCAGCAGCCAAGATAGGGGGAGCACAGATACGCAGTATTTT	CASSQDRGSTDTQYF
TRBV7-7	.	.	TRBJ2-3	TGTGCTAGCAGCTCCTCCGCGGCCACAGATACGCAGTATTTT	CASSSSAATDTQYF
TRBV7-2	.	.	TRBJ2-1	TGTGCCAGCAGCTTAATGTCGGATGAGCAGTTCTTC	CASSLMSDEQFF
TRBV5-1	.	.	TRBJ1-5	TGCGCCAGCAGCTTGGCGGGGGATCAGCCCCAGCATTTT	CASSLAGDQPQHF
TRBV5-6	TRBD2	.	TRBJ2-7	TGTGCCAGCAGCCCCTCGGGGCGGGAGATCTACGAGCAGTACTTC	CASSPSGREIYEQYF
TRBV19	.	.	TRBJ1-2	TGTGCCAGTACCCCTTCGGGGGGCTATGGCTACACCTTC	CASTPSGGYGYTF
TRBV7-9	TRBD2	.	TRBJ2-3	TGTGCCAGCAGCCCCCTAGCGGGCATCACAGATACGCAGTATTTT	CASSPLAGITDTQYF
TRBV28	TRBD1	.	TRBJ2-1	TGTGCCAGCAGTTTACCAGGACAGGGTAACAATGAGCAGTTCTTC	CASSLPGQGNNEQFF
TRBV2	.	once	TRBJ2-7	TGTGCCACCCTGGACACTTCGAACTACGAGCAGTACTTC	CATLDTSNYEQYF
TRBV28	TRBD1	.	TRBJ2-2	TGTGCCAGCAGTACAGGGGCCCTGAACACCGGGGAGCTGTTTTTT	CASSTGALNTGELFF
TRBV6-6	TRBD1	.	TRBJ2-7	TGTGCCAGCAGTTATCACCGGGACAGTTCCTACGAGCAGTACTTC	CASSYHRDSSYEQYF
TRBV5-4	TRBD2	.	TRBJ2-3	TGTGCCAGCAGCTCCGGACTAGCGGGAGCCACAGATACGCAGTATTTT	CASSSGLAGATDTQYF
TRBV27	.	.	TRBJ1-2	TGTGCCAGCAGTTCCCCTTCAGGGAACTATGGCTACACCTTC	CASSSPSGNYGYTF
TRBV9	.	.	TRBJ2-1	TGTGCCAGCAGCCTCAGGGGAAGCGAACCCAATGAGCAGTTCTTC	CASSLRGSEPNEQFF
TRBV28	TRBD1	.	TRBJ1-2	TGTGCCAGCAGTTTATTAGGGGGCGCGGATGGCTACACCTTC	CASSLLGGADGYTF
TRBV5-1	TRBD2	.	TRBJ2-1	TGCGCCAGCAGCTGGGGACTAGCGGGAGAGGGCGAGCAGTTCTTC	CASSWGLAGEGEQFF
TRBV6-5	.	.	TRBJ1-2	TGTGCCAGCAGTTACTCGAAAGGGCGGGCAGCCCTTGGCTACACCTTC	CASSYSKGRAALGYTF
TRBV18	.	.	TRBJ1-4	TGTGCCAGCTCACCACGGCGGGAAAAACTGTTTTTT	CASSPRREKLFF
TRBV28	.	.	TRBJ2-4	TGTGCCAGCAGTTTATCGGGCCAGTGGGGCAGCAAAAACATTCAGTACTTC	CASSLSGQWGSKNIQYF
TRBV30	TRBD1	.	TRBJ2-7	TGTGCCTGGAGTGGGAGAGGACAGGCGTTTTCCTACGAGCAGTACTTC	CAWSGRGQAFSYEQYF
TRBV27	TRBD2	.	TRBJ2-5	TGTGCCAGCAGTTTAATTGCTAGCGGGAGTGGGGAGACCCAGTACTTC	CASSLIASGSGETQYF
TRBV5-8	.	.	TRBJ1-4	TGTGCCAGTAGAAGGACAGCATGGGAAAAACTGTTTTTT	CASRRTAWEKLFF
TRBV7-3	.	.	TRBJ2-7	TGTGCCAGCAGCTTGGACAGACCTCCCTACGAGCAGTACTTC	CASSLDRPPYEQYF
TRBV14	TRBD2	.	TRBJ2-7	TGTGCCAGCAGCCTCTGGACTAGCGTTGCCGAGCAGTACTTC	CASSLWTSVAEQYF
TRBV6-6	TRBD1	once	TRBJ1-1	TGTGCCAGCAGTTCGACAGGGCCGATCACTGAAGCTTTCTTT	CASSSTGPITEAFF
TRBV27	TRBD1	.	TRBJ2-7	TGTGCCAGCAGTTTAAAGGGGGCTTCTTACGAGCAGTACTTC	CASSLKGASYEQYF
TRBV9	TRBD1	.	TRBJ2-2	TGTGCCAGCAGCGAGCCGATCACAGGGGGGAGGACCGGGGAGCTGTTTTTT	CASSEPITGGRTGELFF
TRBV5-1	TRBD2	once	TRBJ2-7	TGCGCCAGCAGCAACAGCGGGGTGTCATACGAGCAGTACTTC	CASSNSGVSYEQYF
TRBV5-1	.	.	TRBJ1-1	TGCGCCAGCAGAAGCCTTGAAATGAGCACTGAAGCTTTCTTT	CASRSLEMSTEAFF
TRBV28	TRBD1	.	TRBJ1-5	TGTGCCAGCAGAGTAAGGGGGGCAGGGGGTCAGCCCCAGCATTTT	CASRVRGAGGQPQHF
TRBV7-3	.	.	TRBJ2-6	TGTGCCAGCAGCCTAACTCCAGGGGCTGGGGCCAACGTCCTGACTTTC	CASSLTPGAGANVLTF
TRBV4-3	TRBD2	.	TRBJ2-1	TGCGCCAGCAGCCAAGGAGGACTAGCGGGATGGGATGGTGAGCAGTTCTTC	CASSQGGLAGWDGEQFF
TRBV14	.	.	TRBJ2-4	TGTGCCAGCAGCCTTCTCGGGATTGGAGGGGAAAACATTCAGTACTTC	CASSLLGIGGENIQYF
TRBV5-1	TRBD2	.	TRBJ2-3	TGCGCCAGCAGCCCGGGACTAGCAAAAGATACGCAGTATTTT	CASSPGLAKDTQYF
TRBV19	.	.	TRBJ2-7	TGTGCCAGTTCTTCCCAGGCGTACGAGCAGTACTTC	CASSSQAYEQYF
TRBV9	.	.	TRBJ2-3	TGTGCCAGCAGCGGGTCTGAGAGACTCACAGATACGCAGTATTTT	CASSGSERLTDTQYF
TRBV30	.	.	TRBJ2-5	TGTGCCTGGAGTGATAAGACCCAGTACTTC	CAWSDKTQYF
TRBV7-8	TRBD2	.	TRBJ2-1	TGTGCCAGCAGCTTAGGGACTAGCAGGAATGAGCAGTTCTTC	CASSLGTSRNEQFF
TRBV2	.	once	TRBJ2-1	TGTGCCAGCGGCAACAATGAGCAGTTCTTC	CASGNNEQFF
TRBV7-2	.	.	TRBJ2-7	TGTGCCAGCAGCCCCACAGCCAAGGGCGGGTACGAGCAGTACTTC	CASSPTAKGGYEQYF
TRBV11-2	TRBD1	.	TRBJ2-1	TGTGCCAGCAGCGGTCTTTCAGGGGGCTCCTACAATGAGCAATTCTTC	CASSGLSGGSYNEQFF
TRBV20-1	.	.	TRBJ2-7	TGCAGTGCCCAAACGGGGGAGCAGTACTTC	CSAQTGEQYF
TRBV30	TRBD1	.	TRBJ2-7	TGTGCCTGGAGTCGGGCGCAGGGGGTTTACGAGCAGTACTTC	CAWSRAQGVYEQYF
TRBV27	TRBD2	.	TRBJ2-5	TGTGCCAGCAAAAAGAGAGCGGGGGTCGGCGAGACCCAGTACTTC	CASKKRAGVGETQYF
TRBV7-3	.	.	TRBJ2-1	TGTGCCAGCAGCTTAAGAGGGAATGAGCAGTTCTTC	CASSLRGNEQFF
TRBV10-3	.	once	TRBJ1-5	TGTGCCACCTGGGGGACTAACTCCGGGACCGAGCCCCAGCATTTT	CATWGTNSGTEPQHF
TRBV7-2	TRBD2	.	TRBJ2-7	TGTGCCAGCAGCTTAGGGGCTAGCGGGGTCTACGAGCAGTACTTC	CASSLGASGVYEQYF